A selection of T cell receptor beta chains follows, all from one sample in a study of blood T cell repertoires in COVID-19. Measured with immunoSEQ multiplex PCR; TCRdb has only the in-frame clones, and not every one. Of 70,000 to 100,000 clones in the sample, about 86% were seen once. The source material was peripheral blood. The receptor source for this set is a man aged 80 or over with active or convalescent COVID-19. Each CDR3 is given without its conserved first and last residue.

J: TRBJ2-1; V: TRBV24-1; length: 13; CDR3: ATSDLAGGPDEQF
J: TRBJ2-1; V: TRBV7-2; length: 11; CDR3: ASSRLGTNEQF
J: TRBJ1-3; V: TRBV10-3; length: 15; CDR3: AISPGQGMLGGNTIY
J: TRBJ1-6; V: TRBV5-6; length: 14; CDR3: ASSLDSTRSNSPLH
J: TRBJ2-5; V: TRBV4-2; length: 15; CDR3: ASSQGSTGGNRETQY
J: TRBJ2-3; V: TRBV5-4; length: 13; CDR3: ASSSGTSNTDTQY
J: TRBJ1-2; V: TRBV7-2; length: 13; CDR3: ASSRGVSPNYGYT
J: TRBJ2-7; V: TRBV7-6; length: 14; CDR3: ASSSPYRDRANEQY
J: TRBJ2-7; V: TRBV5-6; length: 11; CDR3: ASSGTRSYEQY
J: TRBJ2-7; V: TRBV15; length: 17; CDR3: ATSRDFWASEGHRYEQY
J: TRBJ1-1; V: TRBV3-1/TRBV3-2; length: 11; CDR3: ASRTQGNTEAF
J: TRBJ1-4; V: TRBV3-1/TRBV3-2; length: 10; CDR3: ASSLRVEKLF
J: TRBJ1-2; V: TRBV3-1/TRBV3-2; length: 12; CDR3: ASSQETNNYGYT
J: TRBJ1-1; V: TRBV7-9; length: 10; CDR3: ASSLIGTEAF
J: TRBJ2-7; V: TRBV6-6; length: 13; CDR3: ASSYGTSGHYEQY
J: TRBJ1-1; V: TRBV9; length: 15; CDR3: ASSATIAGGGGTEAF
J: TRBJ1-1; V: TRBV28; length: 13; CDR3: ASSPPLGARTEAF
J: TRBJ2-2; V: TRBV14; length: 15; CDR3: ASSQVLTIFGAGELF
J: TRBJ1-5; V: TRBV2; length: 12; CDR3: ASNGQGSNQPQH
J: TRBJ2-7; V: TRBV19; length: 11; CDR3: ASGQGKVYEQY
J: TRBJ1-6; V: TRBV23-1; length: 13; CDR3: ASSQSSRGGSPLH
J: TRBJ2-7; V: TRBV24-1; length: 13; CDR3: ATSDGDRGLYEQY
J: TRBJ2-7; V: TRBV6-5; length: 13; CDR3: ASKKAGTGTYEQY
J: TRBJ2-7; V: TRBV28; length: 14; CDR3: ASSQPGQGIGYEQY
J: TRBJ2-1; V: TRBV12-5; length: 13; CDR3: ASGLVSGGQGKQF
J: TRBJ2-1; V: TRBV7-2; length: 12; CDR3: ASRVVATSYEQF
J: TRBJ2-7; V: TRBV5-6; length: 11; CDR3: ASKTSGSYEQY
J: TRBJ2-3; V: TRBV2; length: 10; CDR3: ASVGATDTQY
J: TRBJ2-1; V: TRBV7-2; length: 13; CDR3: ASSPTSGRRDEQF
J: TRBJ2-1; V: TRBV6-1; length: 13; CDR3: ASSDLAGGYNEQF
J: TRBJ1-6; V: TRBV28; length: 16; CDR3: ASSEPGLSSSYNSPLH
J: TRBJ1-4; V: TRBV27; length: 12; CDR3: ASRPTEANEKLF
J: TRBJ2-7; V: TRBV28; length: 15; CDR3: ASSLGAGGPPFYEQY
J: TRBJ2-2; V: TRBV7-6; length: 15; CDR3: ASSWAGTSGHTGELF
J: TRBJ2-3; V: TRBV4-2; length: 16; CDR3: ASSQDGTSGRETDTQY
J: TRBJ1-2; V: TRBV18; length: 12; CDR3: ASSPPGRGPGYT
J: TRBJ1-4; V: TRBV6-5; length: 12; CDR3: ASSHEISNEKLF
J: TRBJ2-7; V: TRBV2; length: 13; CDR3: ASRAGLAGLYEQY
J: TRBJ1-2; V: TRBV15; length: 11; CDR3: ATSRGGSYGYT
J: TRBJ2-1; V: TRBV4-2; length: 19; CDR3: ASSQDHSSGTGFKGYNEQF
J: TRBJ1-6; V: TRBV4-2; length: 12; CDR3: ASSQGYEGSPLH
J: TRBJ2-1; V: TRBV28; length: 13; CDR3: ASTYSMGGENEQF
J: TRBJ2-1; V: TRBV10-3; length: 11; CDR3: AISSGSNNEQF
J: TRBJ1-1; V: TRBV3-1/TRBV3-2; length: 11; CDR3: ASSPDGGTEAF
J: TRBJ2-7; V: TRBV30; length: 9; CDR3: ACATGYEQY
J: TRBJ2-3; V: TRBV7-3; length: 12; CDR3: ASSRQGNTDTQY
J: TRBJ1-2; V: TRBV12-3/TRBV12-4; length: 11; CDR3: ASSRDRVSGYT
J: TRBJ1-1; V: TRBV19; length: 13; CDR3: ASSISAGARGEAF
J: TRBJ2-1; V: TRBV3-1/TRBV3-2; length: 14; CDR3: ASSQDRGSSYNEQF
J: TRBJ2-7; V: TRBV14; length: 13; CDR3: ASSAIGLADYEQY
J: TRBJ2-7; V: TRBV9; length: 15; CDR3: ASSPKDRDRGLDEQY
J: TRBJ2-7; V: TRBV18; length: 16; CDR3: ASSPAKQGGLAGVEQY
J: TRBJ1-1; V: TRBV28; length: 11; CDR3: ASLPGMNTEAF
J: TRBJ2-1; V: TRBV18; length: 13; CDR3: ASSLGGRGYNEQF